Following are 27 T cell receptor beta chains from one sample sequenced in a study of T cell repertoires in cytomegalovirus infection. Each CDR3 protein gets one entry after TCRdb re-called the reads with MiXCR. The repertoire holds around 740,000 distinct CDR3 sequences, with approximately 40% as singletons. What was sequenced was PBMCs. All receptors come from a human donor in good health (CMV status not recorded). Some clones in this sample may be carry-over from other donors' samples.

In this sample, this clonotype turned up a few times. V usage is TRBV11-2 and J usage is TRBJ2-3, with D tentatively TRBD1 or TRBD2 (6 bases each). Looked up from germline, CDR1 is SGHAT and CDR2 is FQNNGV. V was cut by 0 bases and J by 6 bases, with 13 bases left in between. The CDR3 spans 15 residues. The CDR3 DNA is TGTGCCAGCAGCTTAGAGCCGGGGGCCTTTGATACGCAGTATTTT. Its protein product is CASSLEPGAFDTQYF.

This chain connects TRBV5-1 to TRBJ2-3; no reliable D call. The germline V and J ends were trimmed by 6 bases and 4 bases, with 15 bases remaining between them. This CDR3 has 14 residues. The V gene's germline CDR1 is SGHRS and CDR2 YFSETQ. CDR3: CASIPGFQADTQYF. In nucleotides, the CDR3 is TGCGCCAGCATTCCAGGATTCCAGGCAGATACGCAGTATTTT. Full variable domain (remainder filled in from reference TRBV5-1 and TRBJ2-3): KAGVTQTPRYLIKTRGQQVTLSCSPISGHRSVSWYQQTPGQGLQFLFEYFSETQRNKGNFPGRFSGRQFSNSRSEMNVSTLELGDSALYLCASIPGFQADTQYFGPGTRLTVL.

This clonotype was seen a few times. The rearrangement links TRBV7-8 to TRBJ1-2; tentatively, D is TRBD1 (5 bases). Trimming took off 1 base at V and 2 bases at J, with 11 bases between the two ends. Germline CDR1 and CDR2: SGHVS and FQNEAQ. The CDR3 extends over 15 amino acids. The DNA for the CDR3 is TGTGCCAGCAGCTTAGTTTCAGGGAAGAACTATGGCTACACCTTC. Translating gives CASSLVSGKNYGYTF.

The chain has TRBV10-3 and TRBJ2-7; 7 nucleotides agree with TRBD1. Germline loops: CDR1 ENHRY, CDR2 SYGVKD. Trimming at V came to 6 bases and at J to 2 bases, leaving 7 bases not matched to a gene. This CDR3 has 14 residues. CDR3 DNA sequence: TGTGCCATCAGACCGGGACAGCAAACCTACGAGCAGTACTTC. Its protein product is CAIRPGQQTYEQYF.

This clonotype was observed a handful of times. DNA for the CDR3: TGTGCCAGCAGTTCACCCTTAGCATCATTTCCGTTCTTC. It specifies CASSSPLASFPFF. The chain couples TRBV6-2 or TRBV6-3 to TRBJ2-1, with D unclear. Germline V CDR1 and CDR2: MNHEY, SVGEGT. Trimming removed 4 bases from V and 15 bases from J, with 19 bases in between. This CDR3 is 13 amino acids long.

The chain employs TRBV20-1 and TRBJ1-5; D possibly corresponds to TRBD1 (6 bases). The V end was cut by 0 bases, the J end by 7 bases, with 19 bases between. CDR1 DFQATT and CDR2 SNEGSKA come from the germline V gene (reference sequence). CDR3 length equals 16 residues. The CDR3 DNA follows: TGCAGTGCTAGAGATGGGGCCACACAGGGAGGACAGCCCCAGCATTTT. This gives the protein CSARDGATQGGQPQHF.

This clonotype was counted between two and nine times. The chain carries TRBV19 and TRBJ1-2; TRBD1 aligns across 8 bases. With 5 bases clipped from V and 4 bases from J, the junction kept 9 bases outside the gene matches. This CDR3 is 15 amino acids long. CDR1 is LNHDA, CDR2 SQIVND, per germline (reference sequence). DNA of the CDR3: TGTGCCAGTAGTCCTGGGGACAGGCACTTCTATGGCTACACCTTC. This translates into CASSPGDRHFYGYTF.

Note on this clonotype: A read error may explain this, as a much larger clone is one base away. This rearrangement joins TRBV7-8 to TRBJ2-2; 11 nucleotides match TRBD2. CDR3 length: 16 residues. Germline CDR1 reads SGHVS; CDR2 reads FQNEAQ. For the CDR3, the DNA is TGTGCCAGCAGCCTGGGACTAGCGGAACGGGGCGGGGGGCTGTTTTTT. Its translation: CASSLGLAERGGGLFF.

Details on this clonotype: A read error may account for a junction end that differs from germline. V and J are TRBV6-1 and TRBJ2-7; D not resolved. Germline CDR1 and CDR2: MNHNS and SASEGT. This CDR3 spans 14 amino acids. CDR3 sequence (DNA): TGTGCCAGCAGTCAAGCGACGGGCTCCTACGAGCAGTACTTC. The encoded protein is CASSQATGSYEQYF.

This clonotype has a count of ten or more. This rearrangement joins TRBV28 to TRBJ2-6; D unresolved. The ends were cut back, 5 bases at V and 0 bases at J, with 11 bases in the middle. Germline V gene data show CDR1 as MDHEN and CDR2 as SYDVKM. This CDR3 spans 16 amino acids. As DNA, the CDR3 is TGTGCCAGCAGTGGGCCCCAACTCTCTGGGGCCAACGTCCTGACTTTC. Protein: CASSGPQLSGANVLTF.

This chain connects TRBV19 to TRBJ2-1; TRBD2 is a possible D gene (5 bases). Germline assignment: CDR1 LNHDA and CDR2 SQIVND (reference sequence). V dropped 1 base and J dropped 7 bases, with 8 bases sitting between them. CDR3 length equals 13 residues. The CDR3 coding sequence is TGTGCCAGTAGTATAGCGAGGAGGAATGAGCAGTTCTTC. Protein sequence: CASSIARRNEQFF.

The rearrangement joins TRBV7-8 to TRBJ1-5; D possibly corresponds to TRBD1 (6 bases). Trimming cost V 1 base and J 6 bases, with 16 bases left between them. The CDR3 is 16 residues long. Germline values: CDR1 SGHVS, CDR2 FQNEAQ. The CDR3 here is CASSLVGGGKAQPQHF. The DNA for the CDR3 is TGTGCCAGCAGCTTAGTAGGTGGGGGCAAGGCTCAGCCCCAGCATTTT.

In its sample, this clonotype was seen many times. This chain uses TRBV7-2 with TRBJ2-7; 10 positions agree with TRBD1. This CDR3 has 14 residues. V shed 5 bases, J shed 5 bases, and the junction held 6 bases outside the gene matches. CDR1 and CDR2 from the germline V gene are SGHTA and FQGNSA. This CDR3 reads CASSRGQGFNEQYF. In DNA form, the CDR3 reads TGTGCCAGCAGCCGGGGACAGGGGTTCAACGAGCAGTACTTC.

This clonotype was seen a few times. This sequence joins TRBV6-6 and TRBJ2-3, with 8 bases matching TRBD2. Losses at the gene ends were 8 bases for V and 3 bases for J; bases not matched to a gene: 7. This CDR3 spans 14 amino acids. The V gene's germline CDR1 is MNHNY and CDR2 SVGAGI (reference sequence). The DNA for the CDR3 is TGTGCCAGCTGCATAGCGGGGCGGACAGATACGCAGTATTTT. Translated: CASCIAGRTDTQYF.

The chain links TRBV24-1 to TRBJ2-1; 8 nucleotides match TRBD2. The CDR3 is 17 residues long. Looked up from germline, CDR1 is KGHDR and CDR2 is SFDVKD. V lost 0 bases, J lost 6 bases, and 9 bases stayed unmatched. The CDR3 DNA follows: TGTGCCACCAGTGATTTGGGGGTAGCGGGGACCAGCAATGAGCAGTTCTTC. As protein: CATSDLGVAGTSNEQFF.

About this clonotype: In this CDR3 the conserved last residue, phenylalanine or tryptophan, is missing, so a read error is likely. The rearrangement joins TRBV4-2 to TRBJ2-5, with D possibly matching TRBD1 (6 bases). Per germline, CDR1 LGHNA and CDR2 YNFKEQ. This CDR3 contains 18 residues. The V and J ends lost 1 base and 0 bases respectively, with 18 bases between them. The CDR3 DNA follows: TGTGCCAGCAGCCAAGGTCGGCGTTTGGACAGCTACCAAGAGACCCAGTACTTA. Its translation is CASSQGRRLDSYQETQYL.

The chain combines TRBV19 with TRBJ1-5; possible D gene TRBD1, 6 bases. The CDR3 length is 13 residues. V dropped 4 bases and J dropped 5 bases, with 9 bases sitting between them. CDR1 is LNHDA and CDR2 is SQIVND in the germline V gene (reference sequence). CDR3 sequence reads: CASSNRVYQPQHF. The CDR3 DNA reads as TGTGCCAGTAGTAACAGGGTCTATCAGCCCCAGCATTTT.

About this clonotype itself: With a much larger clone just one base away, this may be a read error. The CDR3 does not close with the conserved phenylalanine or tryptophan, likely indicating a read error. The chain employs TRBV7-2 and TRBJ2-5; 14 bases align to TRBD2. The CDR3 totals 18 residues. The germline V gene has CDR1 SGHTA and CDR2 FQGNSA. After removal of 5 bases from V and 3 bases from J, the junction contained 11 bases not matched to a gene. The CDR3 protein is CASSAKGLAGAGKETQYL. CDR3 nucleotide sequence: TGTGCCAGCAGCGCGAAGGGACTAGCGGGAGCGGGGAAAGAGACCCAGTACTTA.

This chain connects TRBV10-3 to TRBJ1-2, with a tentative D call TRBD1 (6 bases). The CDR3 spans 13 residues. V gave up 6 bases and J gave up 4 bases, with 12 bases separating them. In germline, CDR1 is ENHRY, CDR2 SYGVKD. Here the CDR3 reads CAIRGGEIYGYTF. The CDR3 region has the DNA TGTGCCATCAGAGGGGGGGAAATCTATGGCTACACCTTC.

The chain links TRBV12-3 or TRBV12-4 to TRBJ1-1, with 7 bases identical to TRBD1. The CDR3 is 15 amino acids. Unmatched junction bases numbered 8, after V lost 5 bases and J lost 2 bases. The CDR3 DNA reads as TGTGCCAGCAGTGCCCGACAGGGAATTAACACTGAAGCTTTCTTT. Translated: CASSARQGINTEAFF.

The V and J genes are TRBV27 and TRBJ1-2; D is unclear. V was cut by 8 bases and J by 5 bases, with 24 bases left in between. There are 16 residues in the CDR3. Germline V gene lookup returns CDR1 MNHEY and CDR2 SMNVEV (reference sequence). CDR3 protein: CASAFPVSGLLYGYTF. In DNA form, the CDR3 reads TGTGCCAGCGCGTTTCCTGTCAGTGGTCTTCTATATGGCTACACCTTC.

V and J are TRBV29-1 and TRBJ1-2; 7 bases agree with TRBD1. The CDR3 sequence is 13 residues long. Per germline, CDR1 SQVTM and CDR2 ANQGSEA. After removal of 5 bases from V and 8 bases from J, the junction contained 11 bases not matched to a gene. The CDR3 DNA sequence: TGCAGCGTTTCGACAGGGCAGGCTCAAGGCTACACCTTC. Translation: CSVSTGQAQGYTF.

This chain uses TRBV14 with TRBJ1-4; no reliable D call. Germline V lookup: CDR1 SGHDN, CDR2 FVKESK. The CDR3 consists of 15 residues. Deletions cut 2 bases from V and 5 bases from J, with 12 bases between. CDR3 coding DNA: TGTGCCAGCAGCCAAAGAGAGGCTTGGAATGAAAAACTGTTTTTT. Translated: CASSQREAWNEKLFF.

As DNA, the CDR3 is TGCGCCAGCAGCCCGGCCGAAGAGGGTGGAGTGGCTGGGGCCAACGTCCTGACTTTC. Protein: CASSPAEEGGVAGANVLTF. The chain combines TRBV5-1 with TRBJ2-6, with a tentative D call TRBD2 (5 bases). The V gene's germline CDR1 is SGHRS and CDR2 YFSETQ. V was shortened by 4 bases and J by 2 bases, with 22 bases between the two germline ends. The CDR3 is made up of 19 amino acids. Variable domain in full (rest from reference TRBV5-1 and TRBJ2-6): KAGVTQTPRYLIKTRGQQVTLSCSPISGHRSVSWYQQTPGQGLQFLFEYFSETQRNKGNFPGRFSGRQFSNSRSEMNVSTLELGDSALYLCASSPAEEGGVAGANVLTFGAGSRLTVL.

For this clonotype: This clone may be a read error of a much larger clone one base away. The chain links TRBV6-1 to TRBJ1-6; 9 bases map to TRBD1. The CDR3 contains 16 residues. V lost 10 bases to trimming and J lost 9 bases; unmatched junction nucleotides: 16. The V gene's germline CDR1 is MNHNS and CDR2 SASEGT. CDR3 DNA sequence: TGTGCCAACGGGAGCCCCCCAGGGACAGGGCTTTCACCCCTCCACTTT. This gives the protein CANGSPPGTGLSPLHF.

This chain links TRBV7-2 with TRBJ2-7; 8 bases agree with TRBD2. J lost 3 bases, V lost 1 base, and 2 bases had no gene match. The CDR3 has 14 residues. The germline CDR1 and CDR2 sequences are SGHTA and FQGNSA. In nucleotides, the CDR3 is TGTGCCAGCAGCTTAGTGGGACTAGTCTACGAGCAGTACTTC. Its protein is CASSLVGLVYEQYF.

This rearrangement joins TRBV10-3 to TRBJ2-1; D ambiguous. The CDR3 contains 13 residues. Germline values: CDR1 ENHRY, CDR2 SYGVKD. Trimming removed 2 bases at V and 5 bases at J, with 7 bases between. The CDR3 reads CAISEQQNNEQFF. The DNA for the CDR3 is TGTGCCATCAGTGAGCAACAGAACAATGAGCAGTTCTTC.